This TCR beta chain was found in a study of cytomegalovirus exposure and HLA in healthy donors. Some clones are missing from TCRdb's copy, which holds only in-frame ones; the method was immunoSEQ multiplex PCR. Of 250,000 to 300,000 clones listed, around 90% were seen once; the top ten hold under 0.4%. V was clipped by 5 bases and J by 2 bases; unmatched bases: 4. Germline-derived CDR1 and CDR2 are SEHNR and FQNEAQ (reference sequence). The CDR3 contains 14 residues. The donors were in the roughly 130-subject validation cohort, distinct from the approximately 700-subject first cohort. Overall study findings and caveats: The investigators catalogued 150 or so TCR beta chains as cytomegalovirus-associated.

This clone was observed once. What it recognizes is unknown. This chain uses TRBV7-9 with TRBJ1-2, with TRBD1 identical over 8 bases. Sequenced material: PBMCs. The sequence derives from a woman aged 18-30 years in good health and CMV-seronegative. The CDR3 DNA reads as TGTGCCAGCAGCGTCACAGGGGGGAACTATGGCTACACCTTC. This sequence encodes CASSVTGGNYGYTF.